This paragraph reports one T cell receptor (beta chain). The data originate from a study of blood T cell repertoires in COVID-19. Data came from immunoSEQ multiplex PCR; TCRdb stores just in-frame clones and leaves some out. The sample carries some 250,000 clones, under 85% recorded once. Sequences were obtained from peripheral blood. This TCR derives from a man aged 25 to 40 who had recovered from COVID-19.

The CDR3, as DNA: TGTGCCAGCAGCCCCCAGCGGGGTCGCACAGATACGCAGTATTTT. It translates to CASSPQRGRTDTQYF. The genes are TRBV9 and TRBJ2-3, with 7 bases aligning to TRBD2. The length of the CDR3 is 15 residues. V was pared by 4 bases and J by 1 base, with 6 bases of the junction left unmatched. Germline loops: CDR1 SGDLS, CDR2 YYNGEE.